This T cell receptor beta chain appears in the sequencing data of a study of T-cell memory formation after mild COVID-19. General observations from the study: In second-wave clones peaking day 37, SARS-CoV-2 specificity remained unconfirmed. Some SARS-CoV-2-responding clones were already detected in memory before infection.

MiXCR was run by TCRdb on the 5' RACE reads, yielding one entry per CDR3 protein. The sample consists of about 260,000 distinct CDR3 sequences, around 17% of them appearing once. As concerns this clonotype: Its matching antigen is unknown.

Specimen: PBMCs or a T cell subset sorted from them (not recorded which). The source is a man aged 18-30 years who had mild COVID-19 (a few samples of this study predate the infection). Cell type and time point are not known.

The CDR3 here is CATSDTASGMETQYF. Written as DNA, the CDR3 is TGTGCCACCAGTGATACCGCGTCGGGTATGGAGACCCAGTACTTC. The rearrangement uses TRBV24-1 and TRBJ2-5; D call uncertain. V was cut by 3 bases and J by 5 bases, with 15 bases left in between. CDR3 length: 15 residues. Germline V CDR1 and CDR2: KGHDR, SFDVKD.